The entry that follows covers one T cell receptor (beta chain) sequence. What it recognizes is unknown. Here immunoSEQ multiplex PCR was the method, and the copy in TCRdb shows in-frame clones only, minus some. The sample lists about 140,000 clones; about 90% were seen once. V dropped 3 bases and J dropped 0; count of bases not matched to a gene: 5. The V gene's germline CDR1 is SGHTA and CDR2 FQGNSA. This CDR3 region has 15 residues. The source of the sample is a study of T cell responses to AZD1222 COVID-19 vaccine. Study conclusions and caveats: It should be noted that donors were predominantly white British and more often female, and clonal diversity was possibly underestimated. Nearly half of spike-specific TCRs reportedly go after variant regions that carry no mutations. Baseline seropositives among AZD1222 recipients totaled only five to seven. Following two doses of AZD1222, Spike-specific TCR breadth and depth rose.

Sequencing was performed on peripheral blood, taken 28 days after the second dose of the MenACWY control vaccine. The receptor comes from an adult who received the MenACWY meningococcal vaccine as a control. The rearrangement joins TRBV7-2 to TRBJ2-7, with 7 bases identical to TRBD2. CDR3 residues: CASSLRLAPSYEQYF. DNA of the CDR3: TGTGCCAGCAGCTTGAGACTAGCCCCCTCCTACGAGCAGTACTTC.